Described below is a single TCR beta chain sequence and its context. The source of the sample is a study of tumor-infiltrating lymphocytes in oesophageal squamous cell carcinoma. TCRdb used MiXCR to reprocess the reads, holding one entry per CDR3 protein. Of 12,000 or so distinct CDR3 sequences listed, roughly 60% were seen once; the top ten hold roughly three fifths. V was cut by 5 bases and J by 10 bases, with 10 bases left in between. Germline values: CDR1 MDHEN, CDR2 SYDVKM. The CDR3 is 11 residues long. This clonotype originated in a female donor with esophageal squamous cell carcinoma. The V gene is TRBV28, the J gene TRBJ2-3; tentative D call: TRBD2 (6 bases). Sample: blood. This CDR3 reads CASSKTSAQYF. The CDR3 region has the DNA TGTGCCAGCAGTAAGACTAGTGCGCAGTATTTT.